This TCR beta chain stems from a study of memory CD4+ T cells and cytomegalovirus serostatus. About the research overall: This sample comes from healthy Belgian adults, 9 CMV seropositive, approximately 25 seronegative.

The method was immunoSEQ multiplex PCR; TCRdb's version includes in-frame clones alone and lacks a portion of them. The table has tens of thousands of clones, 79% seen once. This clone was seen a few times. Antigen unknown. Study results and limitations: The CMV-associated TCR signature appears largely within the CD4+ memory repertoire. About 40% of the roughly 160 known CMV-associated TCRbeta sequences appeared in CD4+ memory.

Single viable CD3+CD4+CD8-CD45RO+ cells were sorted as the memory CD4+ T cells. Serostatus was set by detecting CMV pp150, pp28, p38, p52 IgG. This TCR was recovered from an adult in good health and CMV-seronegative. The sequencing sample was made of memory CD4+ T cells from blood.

CDR3 amino acids: CASSLYRGQPQHF. For the CDR3, the DNA is TGTGCCAGCAGTTTATACCGTGGTCAGCCCCAGCATTTT. The chain carries TRBV27 and TRBJ1-5; no reliable D call. The V gene lost 1 base and the J gene lost 6 bases, with 7 bases spanning the gap. CDR3 length: 13 amino acids. The germline CDR1 and CDR2 sequences are MNHEY and SMNVEV (reference sequence).